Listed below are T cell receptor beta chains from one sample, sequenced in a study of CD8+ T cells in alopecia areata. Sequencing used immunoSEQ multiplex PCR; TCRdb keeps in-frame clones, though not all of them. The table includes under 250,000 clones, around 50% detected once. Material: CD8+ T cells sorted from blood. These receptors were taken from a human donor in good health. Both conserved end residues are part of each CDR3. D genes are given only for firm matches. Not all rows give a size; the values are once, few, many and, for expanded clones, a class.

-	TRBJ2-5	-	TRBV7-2	CASSLGVLALGETQYF	TGTGCCAGCAGCTTAGGTGTACTGGCCTTAGGAGAGACCCAGTACTTC
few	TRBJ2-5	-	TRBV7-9	CASSGGADQETQYF	TGTGCCAGCAGCGGAGGAGCCGACCAAGAGACCCAGTACTTC
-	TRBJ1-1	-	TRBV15	CATSTPGENTEAFF	TGTGCCACCAGCACCCCCGGGGAGAACACTGAAGCTTTCTTT
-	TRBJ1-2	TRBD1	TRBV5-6	CASSLGGQNYGYTF	TGTGCCAGCAGCTTGGGGGGACAGAACTATGGCTACACCTTC
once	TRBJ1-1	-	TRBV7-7	CASSQPGSEAFF	TGTGCCAGCAGCCAACCTGGCTCGGAGGCTTTCTTT
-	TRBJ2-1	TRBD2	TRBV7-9	CASSRGLAGEYNEQFF	TGTGCCAGCAGCCGGGGACTAGCGGGGGAGTACAATGAGCAGTTCTTC
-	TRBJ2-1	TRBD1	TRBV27	CASSSSGGSGNNEQFF	TGTGCCAGCAGTTCCTCAGGGGGCTCGGGGAACAATGAGCAGTTCTTC
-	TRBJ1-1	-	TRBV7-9	CASSFDRSYTEAFF	TGTGCCAGCAGCTTCGACAGGAGCTACACTGAAGCTTTCTTT
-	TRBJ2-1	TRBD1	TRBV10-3	CAISNAGQGYNEQFF	TGTGCCATCAGTAACGCGGGACAGGGCTACAATGAGCAGTTCTTC
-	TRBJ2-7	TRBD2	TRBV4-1	CASSLQRGDYEQYF	TGCGCCAGCAGCCTCCAGCGGGGTGACTACGAGCAGTACTTC
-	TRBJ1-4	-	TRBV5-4	CASSSTEQNEKLFF	TGTGCCAGCAGCTCGACAGAGCAGAATGAAAAACTGTTTTTT
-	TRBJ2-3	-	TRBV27	CASSSDPKRSHTDTQYF	TGTGCCAGCAGTTCCGATCCTAAACGGTCACACACAGATACGCAGTATTTT
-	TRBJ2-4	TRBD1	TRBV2	CASRNRQGTDKNIQYF	TGTGCCAGCAGGAACCGACAGGGAACTGACAAAAACATTCAGTACTTC
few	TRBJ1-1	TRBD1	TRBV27	CASSLRQGMVNTEAFF	TGTGCCAGCAGTTTGAGACAGGGGATGGTCAACACTGAAGCTTTCTTT
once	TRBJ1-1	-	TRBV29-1	CSVELADALEAFF	TGCAGCGTTGAATTGGCGGACGCGCTTGAAGCTTTCTTT
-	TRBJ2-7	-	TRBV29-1	CSVEVTGYYEQYF	TGCAGCGTTGAAGTCACGGGATACTACGAGCAGTACTTC
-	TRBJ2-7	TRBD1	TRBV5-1	CASRSTGAYSYEQYF	TGCGCCAGCAGGTCAACAGGGGCCTACTCCTACGAGCAGTACTTC
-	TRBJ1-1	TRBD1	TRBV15	CATSRSGGAEAFF	TGTGCCACCAGCAGATCAGGGGGGGCTGAAGCTTTCTTT
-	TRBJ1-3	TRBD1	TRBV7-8	CASSSGGGNTIYF	TGTGCCAGCAGCTCAGGGGGAGGAAACACCATATATTTT
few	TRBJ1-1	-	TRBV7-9	CASSLAGTTMNTEAFF	TGTGCCAGCAGCTTGGCCGGGACCACCATGAACACTGAAGCTTTCTTT
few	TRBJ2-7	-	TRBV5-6	CASSRSRGTYEQYF	TGTGCCAGCAGCAGATCAAGGGGGACTTACGAGCAGTACTTC
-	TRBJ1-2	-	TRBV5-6	CASSLLRPAARDFDGYTF	TGTGCCAGCAGCTTGTTGAGGCCGGCGGCCAGGGACTTCGATGGCTACACCTTC
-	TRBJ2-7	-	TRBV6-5	CASSYPRGGRYEQYF	TGTGCCAGCAGTTACCCCCGAGGGGGACGGTACGAGCAGTACTTC
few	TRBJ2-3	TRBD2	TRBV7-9	CASTSGGETDTQYF	TGTGCCAGCACCAGCGGGGGGGAAACAGATACGCAGTATTTT
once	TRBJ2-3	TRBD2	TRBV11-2	CASSLGSGGPPDTQYF	TGTGCCAGCAGCTTGGGTAGCGGGGGCCCTCCAGATACGCAGTATTTT
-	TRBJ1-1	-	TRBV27	CASSSNRNTEAFF	TGTGCCAGCAGTTCCAACAGGAACACTGAAGCTTTCTTT
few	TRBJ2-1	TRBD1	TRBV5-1	CASSFRQGGNNEQFF	TGCGCCAGCAGCTTTAGACAGGGGGGAAACAATGAGCAGTTCTTC
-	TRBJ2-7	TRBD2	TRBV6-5	CASSWGTSGGLEQYF	TGTGCCAGCAGCTGGGGGACTAGCGGGGGACTAGAGCAGTACTTC
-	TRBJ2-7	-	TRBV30	CAWSGPSRRGSGYEQYF	TGTGCCTGGAGTGGCCCAAGCCGACGGGGTAGCGGCTACGAGCAGTACTTC
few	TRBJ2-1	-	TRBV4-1	CASSQGTGLYNEQFF	TGCGCCAGCAGCCAAGGGACCGGTCTCTACAATGAGCAGTTCTTC
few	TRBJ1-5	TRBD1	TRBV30	CAWSGSTGGYQPQHF	TGTGCCTGGAGTGGGTCGACAGGGGGCTATCAGCCCCAGCATTTT
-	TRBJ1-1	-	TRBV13	CASSGGGANTEAFF	TGTGCCAGCAGTGGTGGGGGGGCAAACACTGAAGCTTTCTTT
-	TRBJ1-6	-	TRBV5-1	CASSFYLLRDNSPLHF	TGCGCCAGCAGCTTTTACCTACTAAGGGATAATTCACCCCTCCACTTT
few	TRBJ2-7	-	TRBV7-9	CASSLGSYEQYF	TGTGCCAGCAGCTTGGGCTCCTACGAGCAGTACTTC
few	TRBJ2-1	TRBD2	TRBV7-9	CASSLGAGEGFF	TGTGCCAGCAGCCTGGGTGCGGGGGAAGGGTTCTTC
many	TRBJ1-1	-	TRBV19	CASTNPEQGRAEAFF	TGTGCCAGTACCAACCCGGAGCAGGGGAGGGCTGAAGCTTTCTTT
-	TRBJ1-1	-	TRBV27	CASSLFSLPGATEAFF	TGTGCCAGCAGTTTATTCTCACTCCCGGGGGCCACTGAAGCTTTCTTT
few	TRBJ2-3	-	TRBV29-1	CSVERRAVGPSTDTQYF	TGCAGCGTTGAAAGAAGGGCGGTGGGGCCAAGCACAGATACGCAGTATTTT
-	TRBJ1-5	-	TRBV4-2	CASSHDREAGNQPQHF	TGTGCCAGCAGCCATGATAGGGAGGCTGGCAATCAGCCCCAGCATTTT
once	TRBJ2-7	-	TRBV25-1	CASSEWGSYEQYF	TGTGCCAGCAGTGAATGGGGCAGCTACGAGCAGTACTTC
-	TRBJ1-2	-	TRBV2	CASSPTATF	TGTGCCAGCAGCCCCACAGCGACCTTC
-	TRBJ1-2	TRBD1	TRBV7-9	CASSLGPTGLATF	TGTGCCAGCAGCTTAGGACCGACAGGGCTCGCCACCTTC
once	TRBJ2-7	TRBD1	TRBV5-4	CASRDRGGHEQYF	TGTGCCAGCAGGGACAGGGGAGGCCACGAGCAGTACTTC